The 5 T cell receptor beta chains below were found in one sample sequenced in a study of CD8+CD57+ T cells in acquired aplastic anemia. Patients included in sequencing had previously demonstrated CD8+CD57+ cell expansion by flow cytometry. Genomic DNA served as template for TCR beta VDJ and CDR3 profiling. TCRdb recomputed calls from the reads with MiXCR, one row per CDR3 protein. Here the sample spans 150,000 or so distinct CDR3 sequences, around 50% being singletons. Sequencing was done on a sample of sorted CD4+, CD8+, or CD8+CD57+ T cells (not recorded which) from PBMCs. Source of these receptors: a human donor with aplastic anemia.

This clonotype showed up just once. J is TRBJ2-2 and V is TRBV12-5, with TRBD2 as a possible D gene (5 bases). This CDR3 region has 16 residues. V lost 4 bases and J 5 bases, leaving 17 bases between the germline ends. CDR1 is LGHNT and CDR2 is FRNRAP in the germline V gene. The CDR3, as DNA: TGTGCTAGTGGTTCGGTCTCTCGGGGATCTACCGGGGAGCTGTTTTTT. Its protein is CASGSVSRGSTGELFF. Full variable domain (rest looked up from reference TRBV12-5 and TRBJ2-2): DARVTQTPRHKVTEMGQEVTMRCQPILGHNTVFWYRQTMMQGLELLAYFRNRAPLDDSGMPKDRFSAEMPDATLATLKIQPSEPRDSAVYFCASGSVSRGSTGELFFGEGSRLTVL.

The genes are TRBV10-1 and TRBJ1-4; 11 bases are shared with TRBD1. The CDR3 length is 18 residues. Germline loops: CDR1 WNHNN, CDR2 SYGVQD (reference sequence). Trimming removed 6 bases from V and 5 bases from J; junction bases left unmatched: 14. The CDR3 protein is CASRRHWTGGRSNEKLFF. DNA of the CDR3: TGCGCCAGCAGACGCCATTGGACAGGGGGCAGGAGCAATGAAAAACTGTTTTTT.

The DNA for the CDR3 is TGTGCCAGCAGCCCTGGGGGAAGGGGGCTCTACGAGCAGTACTTC. This translates into CASSPGGRGLYEQYF. This chain connects TRBV4-2 to TRBJ2-7; 7 bases agree with TRBD1. Per germline, CDR1 LGHNA and CDR2 YNFKEQ. Germline trimming cut 4 bases from V and 3 bases from J; bases unmatched to any gene: 9. This CDR3 is 15 amino acids long.

The CDR3 DNA reads TGCAGTGCTAGTCAGTGGGAGAGGCAACAAGAGACCCAGTACTTC. Its protein is CSASQWERQQETQYF. J is TRBJ2-5 and V is TRBV20-1, with D possibly matching TRBD2 (5 bases). Germline lookup yields CDR1 DFQATT and CDR2 SNEGSKA (reference sequence). V lost 3 bases and J lost 2, with 16 bases in between. There are 15 residues in the CDR3.

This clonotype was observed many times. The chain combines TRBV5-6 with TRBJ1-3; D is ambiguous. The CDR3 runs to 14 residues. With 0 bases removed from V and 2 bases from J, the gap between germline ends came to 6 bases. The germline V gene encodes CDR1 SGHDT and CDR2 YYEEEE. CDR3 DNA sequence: TGTGCCAGCAGCTTGGTGGGGACTGGAAACACCATATATTTT. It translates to CASSLVGTGNTIYF.